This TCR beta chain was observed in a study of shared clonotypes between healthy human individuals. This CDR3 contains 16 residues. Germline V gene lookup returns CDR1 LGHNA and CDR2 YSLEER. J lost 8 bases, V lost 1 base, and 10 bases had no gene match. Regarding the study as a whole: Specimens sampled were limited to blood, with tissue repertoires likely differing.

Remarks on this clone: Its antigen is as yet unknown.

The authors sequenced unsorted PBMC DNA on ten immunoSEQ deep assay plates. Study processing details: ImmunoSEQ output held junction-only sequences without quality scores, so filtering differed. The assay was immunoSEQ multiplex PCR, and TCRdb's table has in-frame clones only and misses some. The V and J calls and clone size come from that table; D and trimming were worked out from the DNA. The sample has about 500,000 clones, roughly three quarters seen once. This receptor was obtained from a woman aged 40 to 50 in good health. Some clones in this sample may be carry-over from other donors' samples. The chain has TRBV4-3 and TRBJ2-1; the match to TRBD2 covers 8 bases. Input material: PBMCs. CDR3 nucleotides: TGCGCCAGCAGCCAAGCGCCCGCGGGAGGTTCCGATGAGCAGTTCTTC. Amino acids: CASSQAPAGGSDEQFF.